Below are 27 T cell receptor beta chains sequenced from a single sample in a study of identical twins. TCRdb reanalysed the 5' RACE reads using MiXCR and keeps one entry per CDR3 protein. The data hold roughly 690,000 distinct CDR3 sequences, with approximately 6% observed a single time. Material for sequencing was naive T cells sorted from blood. These TCRs come from a man between 18 and 29 years old in good health.

This clonotype was detected many times. The chain is built from TRBV20-1 and TRBJ2-3; the match to TRBD2 covers 14 bases. This CDR3 spans 17 amino acids. J gave up 2 bases and V 5 bases, and 9 bases lay outside the gene matches. Germline CDR1 and CDR2: DFQATT and SNEGSKA (reference sequence). This chain's CDR3 is CSARPRLAGGLTDTQYF. For the CDR3, the DNA is TGCAGTGCTCGTCCCAGACTAGCGGGAGGGCTCACAGATACGCAGTATTTT.

The table lists this clonotype with many counts. The chain uses TRBV29-1 and TRBJ2-7; weak D call: TRBD2 (5 bases). The CDR3 length is 14 residues. The germline gives CDR1 SQVTM, CDR2 ANQGSEA. With 5 bases removed from V and 7 bases from J, the gap between germline ends came to 21 bases. The CDR3 DNA reads TGCAGCGTTTGTGGTAAGGCCCCTTGGAGGGAGCAGTACGTC. It is translated as CSVCGKAPWREQYV.

This clonotype was detected many times. The V gene is TRBV7-6, the J gene TRBJ2-6; no reliable D call. This CDR3 comprises 13 residues. Germline CDR1 SGHVS, CDR2 FNYEAQ. The ends were cut back, 5 bases at V and 3 bases at J, with 5 bases in the middle. The CDR3 DNA reads as TGTGCCAGCAGCCCGGGTGGGGCCAACGTCCTGACTTTC. Its protein is CASSPGGANVLTF.

This clonotype was detected a few times. The V and J genes are TRBV7-9 and TRBJ1-6; 9 bases map to TRBD1. V lost 5 bases to trimming and J lost 6 bases; unmatched junction nucleotides: 2. Germline V CDR1 and CDR2: SEHNR, FQNEAQ (reference sequence). The CDR3 sequence is 14 residues long. Here the CDR3 DNA reads TGTGCCAGCAGCGCGACAGGGGGTAATTCACCCCTCCACTTT. Amino acid sequence: CASSATGGNSPLHF.

This clonotype occurred many times. The chain employs TRBV12-3 or TRBV12-4 and TRBJ2-1; D is possibly TRBD2 (6 bases). V was trimmed by 6 bases and J by 3 bases, leaving 9 bases between them. The CDR3 consists of 13 residues. In nucleotides, the CDR3 is TGTGCCAGCAGAGGACTACTCTACAATGAGCAGTTCTTC. This encodes CASRGLLYNEQFF.

This clonotype was recorded many times. V and J are TRBV3-1 and TRBJ2-1; 10 bases line up with TRBD2. This CDR3 is 17 amino acids long. Germline CDR1 is LGHDT and CDR2 is YNNKEL (reference sequence). Germline trimming cut 0 bases from V and 6 bases from J; bases unmatched to any gene: 8. The CDR3 nucleotides read TGTGCCAGCAGCCAAGATCCAGCGGGAGGGCCGGGCAATGAGCAGTTCTTC. It yields the protein CASSQDPAGGPGNEQFF.

This clonotype was found a few times. The gene calls are TRBV2 and TRBJ2-5; 11 nucleotides line up with TRBD1. Germline CDR1 reads SNHLY; CDR2 reads FYNNEI. The CDR3 spans 18 residues. V lost 6 bases, J lost 5 bases, and 17 bases stayed unmatched. The CDR3 DNA reads TGTGCCAGCAGCGGTAGAGGCAGGGACAGGGGGAATTGGGAGACCCAGTACTTC. The encoded protein is CASSGRGRDRGNWETQYF.

This clonotype has only a few counts. The genes are TRBV2 and TRBJ1-4; D is uncertain. CDR1 SNHLY and CDR2 FYNNEI come from the germline V gene. CDR3 length: 12 amino acids. V was shortened by 4 bases and J by 6 bases, with 6 bases between the two germline ends. The CDR3 protein is CASSGADEKLFF. As DNA, the CDR3 is TGTGCCAGCAGTGGGGCGGATGAAAAACTGTTTTTT.

The sample holds a few counts of this clonotype. The V gene is TRBV3-1, the J gene TRBJ2-1; 7 bases fit TRBD2. CDR3 length: 15 amino acids. V gave up 0 bases and J gave up 9 bases; unmatched junction bases: 8. Germline CDR1 LGHDT, CDR2 YNNKEL (reference sequence). The chain's CDR3 is CASSQENGRRSEQFF. In DNA form, the CDR3 reads TGTGCCAGCAGCCAAGAGAACGGGAGGAGGAGTGAGCAGTTCTTC.

This clonotype was seen at least ten times. The genes are TRBV5-1 and TRBJ1-6, with 10 bases that match TRBD1. J gave up 9 bases and V 4 bases, and 4 bases lay outside the gene matches. Per germline, CDR1 SGHRS and CDR2 YFSETQ. The CDR3 spans 14 residues. CDR3 sequence reads: CASSPGQGTSPLHF. The CDR3 nucleotides read TGCGCCAGCAGCCCGGGACAGGGGACTTCACCCCTCCACTTT.

The gene calls are TRBV30 and TRBJ2-1; D tentatively reads TRBD1 or TRBD2 (6 bases each). The CDR3 length is 13 residues. Trimming took off 0 bases at V and 7 bases at J, with 10 bases between the two ends. The germline CDR1 and CDR2 sequences are GTSNPN and SVGIG (reference sequence). The CDR3 protein is CAWSVGGLNEQFF. CDR3 nucleotides: TGTGCCTGGAGTGTAGGGGGGTTGAATGAGCAGTTCTTC.

This clonotype was detected a few times. Here the CDR3 DNA reads TGTGCCAGCAATTTTCTATCCGGCTACGAGCAGTACGTC. As protein: CASNFLSGYEQYV. The rearrangement links TRBV2 to TRBJ2-7; unclear D gene. The germline gives CDR1 SNHLY, CDR2 FYNNEI. V was shortened by 7 bases and J by 3 bases, with 13 bases between the two germline ends. The CDR3 sequence is 13 residues long.

This clonotype was picked up many times. This chain joins TRBV20-1 and TRBJ2-1; D is perhaps TRBD1 (6 bases). Trimming pared 3 bases from V and 12 bases from J, leaving 18 bases between. The CDR3 extends over 13 amino acids. Germline V gene sequence: CDR1 DFQATT, CDR2 SNEGSKA (reference sequence). The CDR3 DNA follows: TGCAGTGCTAGGAAACGCGGTCTACAGGGGCAGTTCTTC. It specifies CSARKRGLQGQFF.

This clonotype was recorded a few times. This chain uses TRBV5-1 with TRBJ2-2; D gene unclear. The CDR3 covers 15 residues. Trimming cost V 0 bases and J 4 bases, with 10 bases left between them. Per the germline V gene, CDR1 is SGHRS and CDR2 is YFSETQ. The CDR3 DNA sequence: TGCGCCAGCAGCTTGGATCCAGCTTTCACCGGGGAGCTGTTTTTT. Translation gives CASSLDPAFTGELFF.

The chain employs TRBV7-2 and TRBJ2-2; 10 nucleotides match TRBD2. The CDR3 totals 17 residues. From germline, CDR1 is SGHTA and CDR2 FQGNSA. V lost 8 bases, J lost 7 bases, and 16 bases stayed unmatched. The DNA of the CDR3 is TGTGCCAGCCCCAGGGACCCTAGCGGGAGACATGGCGGGGAGCTGTTTTTT. Its protein product is CASPRDPSGRHGGELFF.

This clonotype was found many times. The V call is TRBV20-1, the J call TRBJ2-7; no clear D. The CDR3 spans 13 residues. Germline V gene data show CDR1 as DFQATT and CDR2 as SNEGSKA (reference sequence). The germline V and J ends were trimmed by 0 bases and 2 bases, with 8 bases remaining between them. CDR3 region: CSAREAGTYEQYV. CDR3 DNA: TGCAGTGCTAGAGAGGCAGGTACCTACGAGCAGTACGTC.

This clonotype was seen more than once but under ten times. V gene TRBV20-1 combines with J gene TRBJ2-5, with D perhaps being TRBD1 or TRBD2 (5 bases each). This CDR3 is 14 amino acids long. The germline V gene encodes CDR1 DFQATT and CDR2 SNEGSKA (reference sequence). Trimming cost V 6 bases and J 1 base, with 15 bases left between them. The CDR3 loop is CSARGPKRQETQYF. The CDR3 DNA follows: TGCAGTGCGAGGGGACCCAAACGCCAAGAGACCCAGTACTTC.

This clonotype was observed a few times. The chain carries TRBV19 and TRBJ2-2; 9 nucleotides align to TRBD1. With V trimmed by 6 bases and J by 8 bases, 7 bases remained unmatched. The CDR3 is 14 amino acids. CDR1 LNHDA and CDR2 SQIVND come from the germline V gene (reference sequence). CDR3 amino acids: CASSGQGLGGELFF. The DNA for the CDR3 is TGTGCCAGTAGCGGACAGGGGTTAGGTGGGGAGCTGTTTTTT.

This clonotype was counted many times. The chain has TRBV6-5 and TRBJ1-4; no clear D. The CDR3 contains 14 residues. Trimming took 2 bases from V and 4 from J, leaving 8 bases between them. Germline-derived CDR1 and CDR2 are MNHEY and SVGAGI. CDR3 nucleotide sequence: TGTGCCAGCAGTTACGTCGGTCATAATGAAAAACTGTTTTTT. Translation: CASSYVGHNEKLFF.

This clonotype was counted many times. This chain connects TRBV21-1 to TRBJ2-7. TRBV21-1 is an annotated pseudogene. The CDR3 loop spans 13 amino acids. The CDR3 is CASSKEGTYEQYF. For the CDR3, the DNA is TGTGCCAGCAGCAAAGAGGGAACCTACGAGCAGTACTTC.

This clonotype came up a few times. The chain employs TRBV11-3 and TRBJ2-3, with D perhaps matching TRBD1 or TRBD2 (5 bases each). The CDR3 sequence is 15 residues long. V lost 2 bases and J 2 bases, leaving 11 bases between the germline ends. CDR1 and CDR2 (germline): SGHNT, YENEEA. This chain's CDR3 is CASSLTGRHTDTQYF. The CDR3 nucleotides read TGTGCCAGCAGCTTAACGGGACGACACACAGATACGCAGTATTTT.

This chain joins TRBV12-3 or TRBV12-4 and TRBJ1-5; 9 bases align to TRBD1. The CDR3 length is 19 residues. The V and J ends lost 6 bases and 2 bases, in that order; junction bases with no gene match: 17. The CDR3 DNA reads TGTGCCAGCAGCCTGGGGTCCGACTTTGACAGGGGGGGCAATCAGCCCCAGCATTTT. Residues: CASSLGSDFDRGGNQPQHF.

The sample holds a few counts of this clonotype. The V gene is TRBV12-3 or TRBV12-4, the J gene TRBJ1-2; D ambiguous. The CDR3 length is 14 residues. V was cut by 1 base and J by 2 bases, with 8 bases left in between. The CDR3 loop reads CASSLGALNYGYTF. The CDR3 region has the DNA TGTGCCAGCAGTTTAGGGGCTCTGAACTATGGCTACACCTTC.

The chain's CDR3 is CATSDPLGQDKGSTDTQYF. The CDR3 region has the DNA TGTGCCACCAGTGATCCCCTGGGACAGGACAAAGGTAGCACAGATACGCAGTATTTT. The rearrangement links TRBV24-1 to TRBJ2-3; TRBD1 agrees at 8 bases. This CDR3 contains 19 residues. V was pared by 3 bases and J by 0 bases, with 13 bases of the junction left unmatched. Germline V lookup: CDR1 KGHDR, CDR2 SFDVKD.

This clonotype appeared a few times. The rearrangement joins TRBV6-1 to TRBJ1-5, with D unresolved. Germline V gene lookup returns CDR1 MNHNS and CDR2 SASEGT. The germline V and J ends were trimmed by 2 bases and 8 bases, with 7 bases remaining between them. CDR3 length equals 12 residues. The CDR3 DNA is TGTGCCAGCAGTGAACTCCCGAAGCCCCAGCATTTT. Translated, it gives CASSELPKPQHF.

This clonotype was seen ten or more times. This chain joins TRBV5-1 and TRBJ1-2; the D is unclear. Deletions cut 0 bases from V and 4 bases from J, with 4 bases between. The germline V gene encodes CDR1 SGHRS and CDR2 YFSETQ. The CDR3 consists of 12 residues. The CDR3 sequence is CASSLDVYGYTF. The CDR3 DNA reads as TGCGCCAGCAGCTTGGACGTCTATGGCTACACCTTC.

This clonotype appeared many times. This chain connects TRBV29-1 to TRBJ1-2; D not certain. The CDR3 is 9 amino acids. Per the germline V gene, CDR1 is SQVTM and CDR2 is ANQGSEA. Deletions cut 7 bases from V and 8 bases from J, with 8 bases between. DNA of the CDR3: TGCAGCGACCTGCCGGGCTACACCTTC. Amino acids: CSDLPGYTF. The full variable domain, with the rest looked up from reference TRBV29-1 and TRBJ1-2, is SAVISQKPSRDICQRGTSLTIQCQVDSQVTMMFWYRQQPGQSLTLIATANQGSEATYESGFVIDKFPISRPNLTFSTLTVSNMSPEDSSIYLCSDLPGYTFGSGTRLTVV.